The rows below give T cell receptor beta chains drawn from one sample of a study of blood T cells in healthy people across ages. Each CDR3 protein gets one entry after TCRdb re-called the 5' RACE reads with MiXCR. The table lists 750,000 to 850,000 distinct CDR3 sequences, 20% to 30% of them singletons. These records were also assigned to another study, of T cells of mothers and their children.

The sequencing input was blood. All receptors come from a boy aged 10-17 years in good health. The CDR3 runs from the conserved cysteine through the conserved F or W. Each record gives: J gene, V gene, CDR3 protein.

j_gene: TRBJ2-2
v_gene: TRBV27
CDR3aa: CASSSFDRGRNTGELFF

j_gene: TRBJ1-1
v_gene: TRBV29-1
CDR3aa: CSVHRVVGTEAFF

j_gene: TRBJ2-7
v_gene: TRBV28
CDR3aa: CASNKLAGVGEQYF

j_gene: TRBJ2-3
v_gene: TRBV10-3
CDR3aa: CAIRETSGGGDTQYF

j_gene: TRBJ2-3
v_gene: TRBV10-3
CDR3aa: CAISPGLASGTDTQYF

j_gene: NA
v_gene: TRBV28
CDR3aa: CASRPGDRDSYEQYF

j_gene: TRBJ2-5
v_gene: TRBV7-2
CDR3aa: CASSFGTQGTQYF

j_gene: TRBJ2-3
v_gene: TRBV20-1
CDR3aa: CSASSLRGFWSTDTQYF

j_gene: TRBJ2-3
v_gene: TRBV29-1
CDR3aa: CSVQRPGPRTDTQYF

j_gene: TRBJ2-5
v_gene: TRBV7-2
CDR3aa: CASSLRRAGGPWETQYF

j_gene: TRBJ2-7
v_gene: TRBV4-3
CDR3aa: CASSQEVAGGSYEQYF

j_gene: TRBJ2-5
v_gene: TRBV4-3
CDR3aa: CASSQDWSGTQYF

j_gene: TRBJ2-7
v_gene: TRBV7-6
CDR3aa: CASSLLQGPSYEQYF

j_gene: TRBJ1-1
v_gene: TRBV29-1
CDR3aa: CSVEGPTFTEAFF

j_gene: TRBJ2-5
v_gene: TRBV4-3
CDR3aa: CASSQGQGGGQETQYF

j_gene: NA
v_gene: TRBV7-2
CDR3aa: CASSPDPSGAYEQYF

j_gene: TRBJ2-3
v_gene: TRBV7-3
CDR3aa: CASSWTRTDTQYF

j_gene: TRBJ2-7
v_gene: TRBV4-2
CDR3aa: CASSLLGGFEYEQYF

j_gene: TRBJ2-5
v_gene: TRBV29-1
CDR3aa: CSVVAGVGETQYF

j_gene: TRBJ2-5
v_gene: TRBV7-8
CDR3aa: CASSLVRLAGARREETQYF

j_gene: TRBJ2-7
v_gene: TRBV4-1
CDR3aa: CASSQPGSNEQYF

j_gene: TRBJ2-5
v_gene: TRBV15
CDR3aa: CATSRDMADEQYF

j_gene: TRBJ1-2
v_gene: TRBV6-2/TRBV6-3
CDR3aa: CASSYPSDGYTF

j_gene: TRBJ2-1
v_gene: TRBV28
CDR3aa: CASSLPGDAYNEQFF

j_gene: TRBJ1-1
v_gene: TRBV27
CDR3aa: CASSGLGAEAFF

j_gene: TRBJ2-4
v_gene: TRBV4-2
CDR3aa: CASSQGGTSGSGNIRYF

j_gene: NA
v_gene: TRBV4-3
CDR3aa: CASSQESTAYEQYF

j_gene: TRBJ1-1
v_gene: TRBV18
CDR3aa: CASSPPGQGIGTEAFF

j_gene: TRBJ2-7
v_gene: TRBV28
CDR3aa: CASAGLRYEQYF

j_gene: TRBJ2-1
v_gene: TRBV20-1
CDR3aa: CSAEASGYNEQFF

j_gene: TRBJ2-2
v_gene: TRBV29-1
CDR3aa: CSVEGGRAGELFF

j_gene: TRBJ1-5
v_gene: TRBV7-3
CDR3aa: CASSWGDNQPQHF

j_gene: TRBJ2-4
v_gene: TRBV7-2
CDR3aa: CASSFGRGSSAKNTQYF

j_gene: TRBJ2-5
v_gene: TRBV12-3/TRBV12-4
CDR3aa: CASSPDRYQETQYF

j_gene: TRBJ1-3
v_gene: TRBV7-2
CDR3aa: CASSSQTGNGNTIYF

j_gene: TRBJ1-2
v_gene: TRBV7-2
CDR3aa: CASSLGGSSMRYTF

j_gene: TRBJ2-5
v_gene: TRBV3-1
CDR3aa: CASSPLGQRETQYF

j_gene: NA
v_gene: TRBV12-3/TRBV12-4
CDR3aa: CASSRGGQAYEQYF

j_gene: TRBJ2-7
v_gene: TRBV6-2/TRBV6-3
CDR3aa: CASSYPTILAGGYEQYF

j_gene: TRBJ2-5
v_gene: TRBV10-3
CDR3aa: CAISGLAEQETQYF

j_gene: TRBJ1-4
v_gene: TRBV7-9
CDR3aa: CASSLGTSKEKLFF

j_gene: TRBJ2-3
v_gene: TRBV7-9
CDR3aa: CASSLGLSDYTDTQYF

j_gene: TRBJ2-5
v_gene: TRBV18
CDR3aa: CASSPLGLAGAGETQYF

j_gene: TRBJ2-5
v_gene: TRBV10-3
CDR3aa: CAIRDSRYQETQYF

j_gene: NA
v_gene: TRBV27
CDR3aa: CASKPPGLAADNEQFF

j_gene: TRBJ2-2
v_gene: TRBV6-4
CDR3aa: CASSEVGGVGELFF

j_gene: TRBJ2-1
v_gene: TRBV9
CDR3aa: CASSGLQAGDDNEQFF

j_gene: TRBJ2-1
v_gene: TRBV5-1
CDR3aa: CASSPMWGAYNEQFF

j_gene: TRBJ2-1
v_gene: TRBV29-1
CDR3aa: CSVEDGTGRYNEQFF

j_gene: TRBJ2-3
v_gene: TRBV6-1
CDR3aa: CASSLPPGGSTDTQYF

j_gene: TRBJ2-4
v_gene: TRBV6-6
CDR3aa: CASSYDMTLAKNIQYF